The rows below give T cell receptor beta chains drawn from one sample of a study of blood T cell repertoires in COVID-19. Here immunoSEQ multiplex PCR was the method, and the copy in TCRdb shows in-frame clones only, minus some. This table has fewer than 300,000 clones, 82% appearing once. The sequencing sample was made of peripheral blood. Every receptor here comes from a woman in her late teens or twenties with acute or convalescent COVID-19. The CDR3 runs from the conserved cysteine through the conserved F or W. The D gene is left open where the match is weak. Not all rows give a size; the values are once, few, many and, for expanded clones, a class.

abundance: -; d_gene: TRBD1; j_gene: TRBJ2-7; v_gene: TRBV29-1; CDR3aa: CSVEWPGGSYEQYF; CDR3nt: TGCAGCGTTGAATGGCCAGGGGGCTCCTACGAGCAGTACTTC
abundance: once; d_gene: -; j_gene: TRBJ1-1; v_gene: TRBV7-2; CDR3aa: CASSLTETEAFF; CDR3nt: TGTGCCAGCAGCTTGACAGAGACTGAAGCTTTCTTT
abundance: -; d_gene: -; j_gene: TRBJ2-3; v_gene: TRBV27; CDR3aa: CASSFLLAGTDTQYF; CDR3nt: TGTGCCAGCAGTTTCTTGCTAGCAGGCACAGATACGCAGTATTTT
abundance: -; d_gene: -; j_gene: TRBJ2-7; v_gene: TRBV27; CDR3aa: CASGQPPPRQNYEQYF; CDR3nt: TGTGCCAGCGGACAGCCTCCCCCGCGACAAAACTACGAGCAGTACTTC
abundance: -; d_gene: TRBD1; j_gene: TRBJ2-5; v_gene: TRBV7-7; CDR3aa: CASSLAGQGTETQYF; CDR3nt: TGTGCTAGCAGCTTAGCAGGACAGGGAACCGAGACCCAGTACTTC
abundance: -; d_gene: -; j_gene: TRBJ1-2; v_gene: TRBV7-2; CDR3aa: CASRQTGTPRGYGYTF; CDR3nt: TGTGCCAGCAGACAGACCGGGACACCGAGGGGCTATGGCTACACCTTC
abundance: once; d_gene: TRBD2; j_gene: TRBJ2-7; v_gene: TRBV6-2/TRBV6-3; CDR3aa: CASSSTSGGTYEQYF; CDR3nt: TGTGCCAGCAGTTCTACTAGCGGCGGAACCTACGAGCAGTACTTC
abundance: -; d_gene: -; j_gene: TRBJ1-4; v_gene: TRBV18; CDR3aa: CASSPGARGGEKLFF; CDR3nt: TGTGCCAGCTCACCAGGTGCGCGAGGAGGGGAAAAACTGTTTTTT
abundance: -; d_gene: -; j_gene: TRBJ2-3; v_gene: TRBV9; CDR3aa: CASSVPPGGVTDTQYF; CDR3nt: TGTGCCAGCAGCGTACCACCGGGGGGCGTTACAGATACGCAGTATTTT
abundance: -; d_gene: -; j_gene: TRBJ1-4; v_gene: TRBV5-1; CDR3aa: CASSLGQGATNEKLFF; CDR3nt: TGCGCCAGCAGCTTGGGTCAGGGCGCAACTAATGAAAAACTGTTTTTT
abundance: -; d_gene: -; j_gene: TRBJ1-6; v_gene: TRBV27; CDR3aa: CARSSYNSPLHF; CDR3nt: TGTGCCCGGAGCTCCTATAATTCACCCCTCCACTTT
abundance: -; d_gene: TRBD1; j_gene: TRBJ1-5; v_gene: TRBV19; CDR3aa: CASTRDRGRNQPQHF; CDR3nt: TGTGCCAGTACCCGGGACAGGGGAAGGAATCAGCCCCAGCATTTT
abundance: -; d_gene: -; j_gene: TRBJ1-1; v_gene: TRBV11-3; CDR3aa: CASKVAGRRRGTEAFF; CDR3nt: TGTGCCAGCAAGGTCGCAGGGCGGCGTAGGGGCACTGAAGCTTTCTTT
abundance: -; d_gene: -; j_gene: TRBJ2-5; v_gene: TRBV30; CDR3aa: CAWSGKETQYF; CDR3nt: TGTGCCTGGAGTGGTAAAGAGACCCAGTACTTC
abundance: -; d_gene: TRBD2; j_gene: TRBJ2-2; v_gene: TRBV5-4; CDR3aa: CASSPGGGPTGELFF; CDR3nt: TGTGCCAGCAGCCCCGGGGGGGGTCCCACCGGGGAGCTGTTTTTT
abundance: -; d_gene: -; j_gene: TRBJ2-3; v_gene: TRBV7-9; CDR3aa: CASSQYMAGGTDTQYF; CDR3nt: TGTGCCAGCAGCCAATATATGGCAGGGGGCACAGATACGCAGTATTTT
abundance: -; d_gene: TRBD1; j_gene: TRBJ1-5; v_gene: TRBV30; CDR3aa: CAWSGGQLSNQPQHF; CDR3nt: TGTGCCTGGAGTGGGGGACAGCTGAGCAATCAGCCCCAGCATTTT
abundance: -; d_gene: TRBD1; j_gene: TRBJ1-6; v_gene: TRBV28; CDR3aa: CASRHRGYNPIYNSPLHF; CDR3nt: TGTGCCAGCAGACACAGGGGATACAACCCAATCTATAATTCACCCCTCCACTTT
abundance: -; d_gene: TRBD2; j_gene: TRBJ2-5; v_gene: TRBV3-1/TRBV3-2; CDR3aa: CASQRVAGRGETQYF; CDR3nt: TGTGCCAGTCAGAGAGTAGCGGGGAGGGGAGAGACCCAGTACTTC
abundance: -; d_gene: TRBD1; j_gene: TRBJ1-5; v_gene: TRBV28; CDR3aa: CASRPGGTSNQPQHF; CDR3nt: TGTGCCAGCAGACCAGGGGGAACGAGCAATCAGCCCCAGCATTTT
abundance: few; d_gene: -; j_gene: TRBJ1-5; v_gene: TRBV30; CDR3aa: CACSSTGSQPQHF; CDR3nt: TGTGCCTGCTCATCGACGGGATCTCAGCCCCAGCATTTT
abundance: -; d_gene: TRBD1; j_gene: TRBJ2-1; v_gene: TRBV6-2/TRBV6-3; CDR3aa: CASSPAHGTGSDEQFF; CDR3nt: TGTGCCAGCAGTCCAGCCCACGGGACAGGTTCGGATGAGCAGTTCTTC